The clone carrying this T cell receptor (beta chain) was found once. As yet, its antigen is unknown. This record comes from a study of brain T cells in children with intractable seizures. Produced via immunoSEQ multiplex PCR; TCRdb's table is partial and in-frame only. The sample lists about 340,000 clones, 93% occurring once. Study findings and constraints: Only CDR3 sequence similarity suggested viral specificity, without known HCMV serostatus. Clones missing pre-surgery may reflect undersampling of that blood sample.

The CDR3 contains 17 residues. Trimming left V 0 bases short and J 0 bases short, with 14 bases between. CDR1 and CDR2 (germline): SNHLY, FYNNEI. Time point in this sample: blood from clinic visit 5 months post-surgery; TSC patient then seizure free. Only cases whose brain tissue showed the highest T cell transcript signatures were sequenced. Sequenced here: peripheral blood, sampled 5 to 6 months after surgery. The clonotype originates from a boy under two years old with tuberous sclerosis and intractable seizures. V usage is TRBV2 and J usage is TRBJ1-1; the D gene is possibly TRBD1 (6 bases). The CDR3 is CASSEAQGARMNTEAFF. CDR3 coding DNA: TGTGCCAGCAGTGAAGCACAGGGAGCAAGGATGAACACTGAAGCTTTCTTT.